The clone carrying this T cell receptor beta chain was picked up a small number of times. Its matching antigen is unknown. This sample was taken from a study of T cell repertoires in cytomegalovirus infection. TCRdb analysed the reads with MiXCR anew, one entry per CDR3 protein. The repertoire holds around 770,000 distinct CDR3 sequences, with just under 30% as singletons. Germline CDR1 reads MGHRA; CDR2 reads YSYEKL. The CDR3 runs to 15 residues. Trimming took off 1 base at V and 8 bases at J, with 17 bases between the two ends. The source of this sequence is a human donor in good health (CMV status not recorded). Some clones in this sample may be carry-over from other donors' samples. The V and J genes are TRBV4-1 and TRBJ1-2; D remains unclear. Here the sequenced sample was cultured CD8+ T cells from PBMCs, taken from culture after CMV antigen stimulation. CDR3 in amino acids: CASSQAAVSGLGYTF. In nucleotides, the CDR3 is TGCGCCAGCAGCCAAGCGGCCGTTAGCGGTTTAGGCTACACCTTC.